The clone carrying this TCR beta chain was seen a single time. V lost 8 bases and J lost 6; bases outside the gene matches: 10. CDR3 length equals 15 residues. Germline CDR1 reads MGHDK; CDR2 reads SYGVNS. Some clones are missing from TCRdb's copy, which holds only in-frame ones; the method was immunoSEQ multiplex PCR. The data contain roughly 550,000 clones, around 78% of them singletons. This record comes from a study of shared T cell receptors in the human thymus. This same sample was also taken into another study, of human thymus T cells. Per that paper: Thymus tissue was removed during corrective cardiac surgery. Usage of V and J genes appeared biased in thymic and blood repertoires.

The sequencing input was thymocytes. This clonotype was obtained from a boy less than two years old with a congenital heart defect. V usage is TRBV25-1 and J usage is TRBJ2-7, with 13 bases identical to TRBD2. CDR3 nucleotides: TGTGCCAGCTGCAGCGGACTAGCGGGAGACCCCGAGCAGTACTTC. This gives the protein CASCSGLAGDPEQYF.